This passage covers 5 T cell receptor beta chains from one sample sequenced in a study of somatic mutations in cytotoxic T cells in rheumatoid arthritis. Clones were read by immunoSEQ multiplex PCR, and TCRdb kept only the in-frame ones, dropping some. Seen here are roughly 10,000 clones, around nine tenths observed once, and the top ten hold around 1%. Sequenced sample: CD4+ T cells sorted from blood. The receptor source for this set is a woman younger than 35 with rheumatoid arthritis.

The gene calls are TRBV7-2 and TRBJ2-7; TRBD1 is a possible D gene (5 bases). CDR3 length equals 15 residues. The V end was cut by 1 base, the J end by 4 bases, with 14 bases between. In germline, CDR1 is SGHTA, CDR2 FQGNSA. The CDR3 sequence is CASSLVGGREYEQYF. The CDR3 DNA follows: TGTGCCAGCAGCTTAGTCGGTGGCAGGGAATACGAGCAGTACTTC.

The chain couples TRBV7-3 to TRBJ2-3, with TRBD2 as a possible D gene (6 bases). The CDR3 is 16 amino acids. Trimming stripped 3 bases from V and 5 bases from J, with 18 bases between. Germline V CDR1 and CDR2: SGHTA, FQGTGA. This chain's CDR3 is CASSLSGGATGDTQYF. Written as DNA, the CDR3 is TGTGCCAGCAGCTTGTCGGGCGGGGCTACCGGAGATACGCAGTATTTT.

V is TRBV11-3 and J is TRBJ2-7, with a possible D match to TRBD2 (6 bases). The CDR3 length is 13 residues. V was clipped by 8 bases and J by 4 bases, with 15 bases between them. Germline V gene lookup returns CDR1 SGHNT and CDR2 YENEEA. DNA for the CDR3: TGTGCCAGCGCGGAGGGGCTAAATTACGAGCAGTACTTC. It encodes CASAEGLNYEQYF.

This CDR3 reads CASSLVSQIGEQYF. The CDR3, as DNA: TGTGCCAGCAGCTTAGTCAGTCAGATTGGCGAGCAGTACTTC. This chain links TRBV7-6 with TRBJ2-7; no reliable D call. Germline CDR1 reads SGHVS; CDR2 reads FNYEAQ. V gave up 1 base and J gave up 6 bases, with 13 bases separating them. The CDR3 runs 14 residues.

This chain uses TRBV5-6 with TRBJ1-2; 8 nucleotides align to TRBD1. The CDR3 runs 14 residues. Germline CDR1 is SGHDT and CDR2 is YYEEEE. V lost 2 bases and J lost 7; bases outside the gene matches: 7. In DNA form, the CDR3 reads TGTGCCAGCAGCTTTGGACAGGGACGGGGTGGCTACACCTTC. Amino acids: CASSFGQGRGGYTF.